This T cell receptor beta chain was obtained from a study of shared clonotypes between healthy human individuals (TCRdb year 2020). Looking at the study overall: The cohort included three men and a couple of women between 18 and 49 years of age. Blood TCR repertoires of about 5 healthy adults were deeply sequenced to estimate repertoire size and the extent of clonotype sharing between individuals. Between about 0.94 and 8.9 billion PBMCs per donor were obtained by leukapheresis. Libraries were prepared and TCR repertoires were sequenced by different laboratories using diverse techniques, in order to increase sequencing depth and limit assay-specific biases. Per donor, three plates each were used for CD4 naive and CD4 memory, two for CD8 naive, and one for CD8 memory. Here is what the overall study found, with its caveats: Naive subsets generally had larger estimated clonotype richness than memory subsets. Because the study included a small number of donors, the genetic and exposure-history diversity represented was limited. When a few donors were compared, the shared fraction of clonotypes was around 5.1% for naive CD4, more than 3% for naive CD8, roughly 2.3% for memory CD4, and 0.35% to 0.4% for memory CD8. Compared with non-shared clonotypes, the clonotypes found in all four sorted-subset donors had higher generation probabilities. Pairwise subsampling led to the expectation that sequencing depth would affect the degree of clonotype sharing among donors. Sampling was restricted to blood, and TCR repertoires in tissue are likely to differ from TCR repertoires in blood. Incomplete sequencing was indicated by rarefaction of sorted-subset datasets, despite the large sequencing depth.

Healthy HIV-negative adults with no recently reported acute infections or vaccinations were included as donors. Every donor was a Caucasian adult residing in Nashville, Tennessee, USA. CD4+ T cells were enriched by magnetic negative selection, after which naive cells were positively selected on CD45RA and the negative fraction was taken as the memory subset. Blood was collected by leukapheresis, and PBMCs were isolated by Ficoll-Histopaque density gradient centrifugation and then cryopreserved in liquid nitrogen vapor phase. Analytical flow cytometry was used to check the purity and quantity of every magnetically sorted T cell population. Genomic DNA was isolated from every sorted fraction and measured by UV absorbance on a Nanodrop 2000c. Using the deep immunoSEQ assay, multiplex PCR amplified TCR CDR3 regions from genomic DNA. Genomic DNA extracted from each cell subset was distributed evenly over all wells of several immunoSEQ 96-well plates, and each plate served as one replicate. For sorted subsets, around 0.2 ug of genomic DNA, equivalent to roughly 33,000 T cell genomes, went into each replicate PCR. The purified libraries were quantified using a Qubit 3.0 fluorometer, sized with a Bioanalyzer 2100, and then quantified again using the KAPA Library Quantification kit. Every immunoSEQ 96-well plate was sequenced on a dedicated single-read 150-cycle Illumina NextSeq 550 flow cell. Per the original workflow: Because only junctional sequences without quality scores were contained in the immunoSEQ output, filtering matching that applied to full-length reads could not be performed. To assign V/J genes and CDR3, sequences were annotated using PyIR, a Python wrapper for IgBLAST v1.9, with IMGT germline references. Reads were removed for weak V/J assignments (E-value above 1e-6), missing CDR3, stop codons, out-of-frame junctions, or ambiguous translated residues. V3J clonotypes were defined as sequences sharing an identical inferred V gene, J gene, and CDR3 amino acid sequence. To compute the percentage overlap between repertoires, the number of shared unique clonotypes was divided by the size of the smaller repertoire. Richness of each repertoire was evaluated using RTK rarefaction, the Chao1 estimator, and Recon v2.1 estimates of unobserved clonotypes. OLGA was used to compute generation probabilities for all TCRbeta clonotypes that the gDNA method yielded from a handful of donors. TCRdb carries this immuneACCESS record with in-frame sequences only. Its versions omit some clonotypes, under half of them owing to an unresolved V gene in the studies checked, with the rest unexplained. V and J calls and clone size are as listed in that table; D and trimming were resolved from the DNA. Within this sample are roughly 1,100,000 clones, with around 74% of them counted one time only. In total, the top ten clones hold 1.4% of the sample.

Points on this clone: Its antigen is still unknown. Per-base quality was not reported, and no clone a single base away is much larger than it.

Including the terminal cysteine and phenylalanine, the CDR3 comprises 15 residues. The only DNA kept is the CDR3, 45 bases in frame from the first base. V ends up 5 bases short and J 3 bases short, with an unmatched junction base count of 8. The CDR1 and CDR2 encoded by the germline V gene are MNHEY and SVGAGI. Input material: memory CD4+ T cells sorted from blood. The cell subset or site label, as the study defines it: CD45RA-negative fraction. The source is a man aged 18 to 29 in good health. The V and J genes are TRBV6-5 and TRBJ2-7; 9 nucleotides in the junction match TRBD2. In nucleotide form, the sequence is TGTGCCAGCAGTCACGGGGGAGCGGGAGGCTACGAGCAGTACTTC. This encodes CASSHGGAGGYEQYF.